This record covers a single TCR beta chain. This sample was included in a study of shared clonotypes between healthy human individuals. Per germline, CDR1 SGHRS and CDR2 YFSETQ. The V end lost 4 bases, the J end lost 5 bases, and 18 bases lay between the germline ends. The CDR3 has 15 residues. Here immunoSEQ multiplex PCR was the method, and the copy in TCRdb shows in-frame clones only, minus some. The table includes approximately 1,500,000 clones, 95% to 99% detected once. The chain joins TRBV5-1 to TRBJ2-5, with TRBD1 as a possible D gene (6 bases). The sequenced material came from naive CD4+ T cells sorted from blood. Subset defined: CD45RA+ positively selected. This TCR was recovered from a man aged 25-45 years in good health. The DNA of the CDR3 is TGCGCCAGCAGCACCGGGGATCTCCAGGGGGAGACCCAGTACTTC. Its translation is CASSTGDLQGETQYF.